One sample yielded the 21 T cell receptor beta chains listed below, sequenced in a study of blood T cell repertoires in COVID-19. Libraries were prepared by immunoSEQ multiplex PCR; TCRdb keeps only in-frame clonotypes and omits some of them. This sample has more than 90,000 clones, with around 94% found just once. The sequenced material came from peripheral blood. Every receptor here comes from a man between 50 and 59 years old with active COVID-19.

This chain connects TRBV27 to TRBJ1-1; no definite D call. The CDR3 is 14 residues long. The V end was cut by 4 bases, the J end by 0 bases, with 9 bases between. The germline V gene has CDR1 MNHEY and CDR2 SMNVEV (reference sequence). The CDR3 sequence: CASSSTDVNTEAFF. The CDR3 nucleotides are TGTGCCAGCAGTTCAACAGACGTGAACACTGAAGCTTTCTTT.

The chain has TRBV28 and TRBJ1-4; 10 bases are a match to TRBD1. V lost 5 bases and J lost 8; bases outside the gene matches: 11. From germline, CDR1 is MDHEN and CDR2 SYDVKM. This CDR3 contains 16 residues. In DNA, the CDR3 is TGTGCCAGCAGTCCACCGCGGGGGACAGGGGCCGAAAAACTGTTTTTT. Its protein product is CASSPPRGTGAEKLFF.

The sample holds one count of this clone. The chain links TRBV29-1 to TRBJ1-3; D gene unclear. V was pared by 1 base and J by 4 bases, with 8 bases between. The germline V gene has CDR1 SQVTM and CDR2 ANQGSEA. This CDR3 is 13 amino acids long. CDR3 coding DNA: TGCAGCGTTGAAGGGGGAGCAGGAAACACCATATATTTT. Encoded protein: CSVEGGAGNTIYF.

This chain's CDR3 is CASSLDRGYTDTQYF. CDR3 coding DNA: TGTGCCAGCAGCTTAGACCGCGGTTACACAGATACGCAGTATTTT. The J gene is TRBJ2-3, the V gene TRBV11-2; D is ambiguous. Trimming took off 0 bases at V and 2 bases at J, with 9 bases between the two ends. The CDR3 has 15 amino acids. Germline-derived CDR1 and CDR2 are SGHAT and FQNNGV.

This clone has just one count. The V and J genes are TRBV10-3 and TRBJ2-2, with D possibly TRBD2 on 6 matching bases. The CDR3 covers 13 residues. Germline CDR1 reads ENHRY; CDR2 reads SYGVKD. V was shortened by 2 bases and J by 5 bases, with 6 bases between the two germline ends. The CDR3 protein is CAISESGTGELFF. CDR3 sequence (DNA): TGTGCCATCAGTGAGAGCGGGACCGGGGAGCTGTTTTTT.

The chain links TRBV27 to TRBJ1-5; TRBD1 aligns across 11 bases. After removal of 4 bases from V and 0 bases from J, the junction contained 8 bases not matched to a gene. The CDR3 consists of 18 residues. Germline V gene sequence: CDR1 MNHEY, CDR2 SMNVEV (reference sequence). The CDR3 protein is CASSSDRGPLNSNQPQHF. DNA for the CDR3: TGTGCCAGCAGTTCGGACAGGGGGCCCCTTAATAGCAATCAGCCCCAGCATTTT.

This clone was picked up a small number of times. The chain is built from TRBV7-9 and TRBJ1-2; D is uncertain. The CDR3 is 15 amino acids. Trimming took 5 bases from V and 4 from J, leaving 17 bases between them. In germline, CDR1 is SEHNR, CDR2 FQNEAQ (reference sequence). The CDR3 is CASSPSEGGIYGYTF. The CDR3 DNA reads TGTGCCAGCAGCCCCTCCGAGGGAGGGATCTATGGCTACACCTTC.

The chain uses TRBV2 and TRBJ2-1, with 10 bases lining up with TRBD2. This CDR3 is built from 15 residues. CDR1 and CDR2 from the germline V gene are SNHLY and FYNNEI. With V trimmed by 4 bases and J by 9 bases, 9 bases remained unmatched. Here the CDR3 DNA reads TGTGCCAGCAGTGGCCCCCAACTAGCGGGAATTGAGCAGTTCTTC. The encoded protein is CASSGPQLAGIEQFF.

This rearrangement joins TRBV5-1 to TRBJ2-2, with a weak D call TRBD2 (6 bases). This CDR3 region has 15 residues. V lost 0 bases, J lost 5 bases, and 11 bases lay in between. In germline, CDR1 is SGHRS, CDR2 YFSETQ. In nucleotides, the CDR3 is TGCGCCAGCAGCTTGGGAGGGGAGGCGACCGGGGAGCTGTTTTTT. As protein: CASSLGGEATGELFF.

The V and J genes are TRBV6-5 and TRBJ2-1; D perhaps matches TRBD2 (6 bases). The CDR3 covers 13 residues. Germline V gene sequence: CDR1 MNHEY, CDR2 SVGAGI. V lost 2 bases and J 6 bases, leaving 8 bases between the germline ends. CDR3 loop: CASSYVAANEQFF. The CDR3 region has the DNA TGTGCCAGCAGTTACGTAGCGGCCAATGAGCAGTTCTTC.

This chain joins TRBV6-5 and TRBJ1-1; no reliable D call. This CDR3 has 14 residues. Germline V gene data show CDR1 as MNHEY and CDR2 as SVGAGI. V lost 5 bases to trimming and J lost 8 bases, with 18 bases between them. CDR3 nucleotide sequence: TGTGCCAGCAGTAGCTGGCAGGAGGAAAAAGAAGCTTTCTTT. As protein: CASSSWQEEKEAFF.

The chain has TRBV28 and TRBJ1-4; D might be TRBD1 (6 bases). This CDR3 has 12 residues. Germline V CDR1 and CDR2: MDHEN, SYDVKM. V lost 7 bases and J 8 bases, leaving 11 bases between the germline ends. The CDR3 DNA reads TGTGCCAGCACGGACAGTTGGGAAAAACTGTTTTTT. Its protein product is CASTDSWEKLFF. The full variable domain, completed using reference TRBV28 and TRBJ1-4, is DVKVTQSSRYLVKRTGEKVFLECVQDMDHENMFWYRQDPGLGLRLIYFSYDVKMKEKGDIPEGYSVSREKKERFSLILESASTNQTSMYLCASTDSWEKLFFGSGTQLSVL.

The DNA for the CDR3 is TGTGCCAGCACCCCATTTTTGGGACAAACCTACGAGCAGTACTTC. It is translated as CASTPFLGQTYEQYF. This chain joins TRBV6-5 and TRBJ2-7; tentatively, D is TRBD1 (6 bases). This CDR3 is 15 amino acids long. From germline, CDR1 is MNHEY and CDR2 SVGAGI. V was cut by 7 bases and J by 2 bases, with 18 bases left in between.

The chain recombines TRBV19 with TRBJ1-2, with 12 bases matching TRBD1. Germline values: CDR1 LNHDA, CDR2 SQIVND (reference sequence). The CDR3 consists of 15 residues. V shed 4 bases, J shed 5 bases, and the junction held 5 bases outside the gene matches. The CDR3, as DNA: TGTGCCAGTAGTACCGGGACAGGGGGCAGGTATGGCTACACCTTC. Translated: CASSTGTGGRYGYTF.

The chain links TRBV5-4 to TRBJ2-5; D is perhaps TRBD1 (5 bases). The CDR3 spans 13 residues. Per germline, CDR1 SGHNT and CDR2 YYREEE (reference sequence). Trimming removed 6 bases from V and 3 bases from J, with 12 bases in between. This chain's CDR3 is CASKTDREETQYF. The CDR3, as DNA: TGTGCCAGCAAAACCGACAGAGAAGAGACCCAGTACTTC.

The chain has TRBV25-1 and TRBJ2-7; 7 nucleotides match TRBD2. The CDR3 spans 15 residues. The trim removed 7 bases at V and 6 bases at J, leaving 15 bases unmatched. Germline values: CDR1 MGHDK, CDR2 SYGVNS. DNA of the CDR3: TGTGCCAGCACCCGGATAGGCGGGAGTATCGGCGAGCAGTACTTC. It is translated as CASTRIGGSIGEQYF.

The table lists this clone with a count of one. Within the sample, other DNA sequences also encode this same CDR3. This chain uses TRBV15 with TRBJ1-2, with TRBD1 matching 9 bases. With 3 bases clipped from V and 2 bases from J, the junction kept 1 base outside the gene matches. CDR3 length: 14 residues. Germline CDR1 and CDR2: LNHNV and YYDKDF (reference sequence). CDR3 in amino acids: CATSRDRGNYGYTF. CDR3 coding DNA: TGTGCCACCAGCAGGGACAGGGGCAACTATGGCTACACCTTC.

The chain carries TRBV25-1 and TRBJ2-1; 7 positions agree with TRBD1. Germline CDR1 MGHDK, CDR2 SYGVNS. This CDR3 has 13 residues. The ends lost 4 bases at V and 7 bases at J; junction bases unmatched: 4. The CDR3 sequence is CASSGDSRNEQFF. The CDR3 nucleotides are TGTGCCAGCAGTGGGGACAGCCGGAATGAGCAGTTCTTC.

In DNA, the CDR3 is TGTGCCATCAGTGATCCTGGGAGGGGGAACTATGGCTACACCTTC. As protein: CAISDPGRGNYGYTF. The V gene is TRBV10-3, the J gene TRBJ1-2, with a tentative D call TRBD1 (6 bases). From germline, CDR1 is ENHRY and CDR2 SYGVKD. The V and J ends lost 3 bases and 2 bases respectively, with 13 bases between them. The CDR3 consists of 15 residues.

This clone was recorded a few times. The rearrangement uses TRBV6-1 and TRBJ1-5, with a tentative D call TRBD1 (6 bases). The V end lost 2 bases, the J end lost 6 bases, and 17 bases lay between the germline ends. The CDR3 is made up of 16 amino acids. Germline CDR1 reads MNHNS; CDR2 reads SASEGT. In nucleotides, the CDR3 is TGTGCCAGCAGTGAATTTCAAGGACAGCTTGCTCAGCCCCAGCATTTT. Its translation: CASSEFQGQLAQPQHF.

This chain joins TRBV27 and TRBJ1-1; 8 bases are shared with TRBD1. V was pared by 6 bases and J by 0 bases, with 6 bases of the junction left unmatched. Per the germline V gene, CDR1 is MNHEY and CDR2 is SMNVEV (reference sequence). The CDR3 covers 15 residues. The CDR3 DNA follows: TGTGCCAGCAGCGAGGGACAGGAGATGAACACTGAAGCTTTCTTT. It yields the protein CASSEGQEMNTEAFF.